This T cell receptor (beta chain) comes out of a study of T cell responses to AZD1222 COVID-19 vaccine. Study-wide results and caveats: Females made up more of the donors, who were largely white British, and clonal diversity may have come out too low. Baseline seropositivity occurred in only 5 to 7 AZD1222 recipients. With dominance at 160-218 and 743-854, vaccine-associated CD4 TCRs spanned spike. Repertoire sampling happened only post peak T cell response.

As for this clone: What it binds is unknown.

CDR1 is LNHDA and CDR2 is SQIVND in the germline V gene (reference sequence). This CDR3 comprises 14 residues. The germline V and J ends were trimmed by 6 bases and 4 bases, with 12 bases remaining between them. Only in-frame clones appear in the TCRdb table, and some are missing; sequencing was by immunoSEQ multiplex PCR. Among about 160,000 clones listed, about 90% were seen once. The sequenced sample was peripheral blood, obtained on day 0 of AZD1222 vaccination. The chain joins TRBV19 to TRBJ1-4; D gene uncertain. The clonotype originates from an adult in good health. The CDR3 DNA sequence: TGTGCCAGTAGGCAAGGACGTAGTAATGAAAAACTGTTTTTT. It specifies CASRQGRSNEKLFF.